This T cell receptor (beta chain) was captured in a study of shared clonotypes between healthy human individuals. Each PCR replicate from the sorted subsets contained about 200 ng DNA, which is some 32,000 T cell genomes. Repertoires were generated with immunoSEQ multiplex PCR, while TCRdb's copy carries only in-frame clones and drops some. Here the sample spans 1.4 million to 1.5 million clones, roughly 96% being singletons. Looked up from germline, CDR1 is MDHEN and CDR2 is SYDVKM. V shed 5 bases and J 2 bases; nucleotides not matched to a gene: 14. The CDR3 contains 17 residues. Both subsets, CD45RA+ naive and CD45RA-negative memory, were split from the CD4+ cells. Study-level points and caveats: Clonotypes that were shared across a handful of donors made up around 5% of naive CD4 clonotypes.

As for this clone: Its antigen is not known.

Sequencing was carried out using naive CD4+ T cells sorted from blood. The subset was: CD45RA+ positively selected. The chain recombines TRBV28 with TRBJ2-7; TRBD1 aligns across 8 bases. This TCR was recovered from a man younger than 45 in good health. CDR3: CASSRTIDRGWAYEQYF. The CDR3 DNA is TGTGCCAGCAGTCGAACAATCGACAGGGGTTGGGCCTACGAGCAGTACTTC. The variable domain in full, completed from reference TRBV28 and TRBJ2-7, reads DVKVTQSSRYLVKRTGEKVFLECVQDMDHENMFWYRQDPGLGLRLIYFSYDVKMKEKGDIPEGYSVSREKKERFSLILESASTNQTSMYLCASSRTIDRGWAYEQYFGPGTRLTVT.